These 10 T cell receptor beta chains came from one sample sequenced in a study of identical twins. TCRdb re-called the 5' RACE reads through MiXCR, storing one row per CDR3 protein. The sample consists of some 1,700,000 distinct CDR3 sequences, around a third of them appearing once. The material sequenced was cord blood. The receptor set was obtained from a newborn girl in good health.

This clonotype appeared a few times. The CDR3 nucleotides read TGTGCCAGCAGCGCCCCTCTAGCGGGGGGTGGAGATACGCAGTATTTT. Translated, it gives CASSAPLAGGGDTQYF. The chain joins TRBV9 to TRBJ2-3, with 11 bases fitting TRBD2. Per germline, CDR1 SGDLS and CDR2 YYNGEE. The V gene end was trimmed by 3 bases and the J gene end by 5 bases; junction bases not matched to a gene: 8. CDR3 length equals 16 residues.

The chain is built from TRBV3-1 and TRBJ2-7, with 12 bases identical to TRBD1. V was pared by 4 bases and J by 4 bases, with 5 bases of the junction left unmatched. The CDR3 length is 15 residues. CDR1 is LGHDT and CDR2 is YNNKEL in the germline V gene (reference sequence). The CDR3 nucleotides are TGTGCCAGCAGCCGGGGGACAGGGGGCCTATACGAGCAGTACTTC. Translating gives CASSRGTGGLYEQYF.

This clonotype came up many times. CDR3 DNA sequence: TGCAGCGTTCCGCTATGGTTGACAGGGGGGAATGAGCAGTTCTTC. Encoded protein: CSVPLWLTGGNEQFF. This chain connects TRBV29-1 to TRBJ2-1; 9 nucleotides line up with TRBD1. The V segment lost 5 bases and the J segment 7 bases; nucleotides outside the gene matches: 12. The V gene's germline CDR1 is SQVTM and CDR2 ANQGSEA. The CDR3 runs to 15 residues.

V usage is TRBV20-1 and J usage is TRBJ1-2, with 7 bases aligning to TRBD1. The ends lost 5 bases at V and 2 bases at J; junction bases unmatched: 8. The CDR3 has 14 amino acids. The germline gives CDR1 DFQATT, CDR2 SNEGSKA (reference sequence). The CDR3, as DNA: TGCAGTGCTTACCCGACAGGGAAGAACTATGGCTACACCTTC. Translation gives CSAYPTGKNYGYTF.

The CDR3 sequence is CSAGISSYEQYF. DNA of the CDR3: TGCAGTGCTGGAATATCTTCCTACGAGCAGTACTTC. The chain carries TRBV20-1 and TRBJ2-7; D is ambiguous. V was clipped by 5 bases and J by 1 base, with 9 bases between them. CDR3 length: 12 residues. The germline CDR1 and CDR2 sequences are DFQATT and SNEGSKA (reference sequence).

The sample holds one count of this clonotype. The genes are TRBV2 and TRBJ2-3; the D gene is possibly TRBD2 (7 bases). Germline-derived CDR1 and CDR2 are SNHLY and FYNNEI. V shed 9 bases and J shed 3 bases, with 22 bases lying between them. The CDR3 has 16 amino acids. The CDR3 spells CASGGLSGRGTDTQYF. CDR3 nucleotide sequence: TGTGCCAGTGGGGGATTGAGTGGGAGGGGGACAGATACGCAGTATTTT. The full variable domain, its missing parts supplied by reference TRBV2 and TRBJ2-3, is EPEVTQTPSHQVTQMGQEVILRCVPISNHLYFYWYRQILGQKVEFLVSFYNNEISEKSEIFDDQFSVERPDGSNFTLKIRSTKLEDSAMYFCASGGLSGRGTDTQYFGPGTRLTVL.

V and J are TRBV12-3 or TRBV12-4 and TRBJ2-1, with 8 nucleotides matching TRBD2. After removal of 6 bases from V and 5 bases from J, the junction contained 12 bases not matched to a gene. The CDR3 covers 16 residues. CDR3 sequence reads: CASSGSRGLVDNEQFF. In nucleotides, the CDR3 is TGTGCCAGCAGCGGTTCGAGGGGACTAGTGGACAATGAGCAGTTCTTC.

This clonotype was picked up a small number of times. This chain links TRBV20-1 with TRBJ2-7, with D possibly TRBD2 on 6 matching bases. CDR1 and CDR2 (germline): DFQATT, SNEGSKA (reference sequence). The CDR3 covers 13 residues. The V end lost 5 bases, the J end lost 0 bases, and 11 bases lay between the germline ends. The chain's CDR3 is CSAGTGPSYEQYF. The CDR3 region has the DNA TGCAGTGCTGGGACTGGACCCTCCTACGAGCAGTACTTC.

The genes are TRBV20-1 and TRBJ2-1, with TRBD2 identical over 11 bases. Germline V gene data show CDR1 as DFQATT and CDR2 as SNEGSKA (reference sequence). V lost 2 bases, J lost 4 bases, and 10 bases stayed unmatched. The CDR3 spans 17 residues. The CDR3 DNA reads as TGCAGTGCTAGATTCCTAGCGGGAGGCGGGGATTACAATGAGCAGTTCTTC. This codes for CSARFLAGGGDYNEQFF.

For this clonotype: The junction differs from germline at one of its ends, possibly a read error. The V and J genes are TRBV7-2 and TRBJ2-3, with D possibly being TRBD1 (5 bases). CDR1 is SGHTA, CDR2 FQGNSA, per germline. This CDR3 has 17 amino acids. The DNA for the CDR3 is TGTGCCAGCAGCCCCGAAGGTGCCCAGATTAGCACAGGTACGCAGTATTTT. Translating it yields CASSPEGAQISTGTQYF.